This TCR beta chain emerged from a study of blood T cell repertoires in COVID-19. Across the study: The United States, Italy and Spain supplied acute and convalescent COVID-19 samples. T cells, B-cell-depleted T cells, or PBMCs supplied cDNA or gDNA.

Methods used by the authors: Researchers report that nucleated cell counts were estimated from reference gene primer amplification. Sequenced by immunoSEQ multiplex PCR; TCRdb stores in-frame clones only, minus some. V and J calls plus clone size are reproduced from that table; the DNA served to infer D and trimming. The table records more than 90,000 clones, roughly 70% of them present only once. Germline values: CDR1 LNHDA, CDR2 SQIVND (reference sequence). The CDR3 contains 15 residues. Trimming stripped 8 bases from V and 5 bases from J, with 21 bases between. The chain employs TRBV19 and TRBJ2-5; TRBD1 might be the D (5 bases). Sequences were obtained from peripheral blood. The sequence was collected from a woman in her fifties or sixties in a cohort sampled during active or convalescent COVID-19. The CDR3 loop is CASWGGQAGRETQYF. The CDR3 DNA reads as TGTGCCAGTTGGGGCGGCCAGGCTGGCCGGGAGACCCAGTACTTC.